This T cell receptor beta chain is drawn from a study of shared clonotypes between healthy human individuals. As for the study in general: Donors consisted of a couple of women and a few men between 18 and 49. Study outcomes and limitations: It was the non-shared clonotypes that had lower generation probabilities than clonotypes shared by all four donors.

It was across several immunoSEQ plates that each subset's genomic DNA was evenly split. The data were produced by immunoSEQ multiplex PCR, yet TCRdb's version contains in-frame clones alone and is incomplete. The top ten hold 0.39% of the sample, which has 2 million to 2.5 million clones, approximately 95% seen once. The CD4+ fraction was divided into a CD45RA+ naive subset and a CD45RA-negative memory subset. Of note for this clone: The antigen is undetermined.

The CDR3 extends over 17 amino acids. Germline loops: CDR1 SEHNR, CDR2 FQNEAQ (reference sequence). V dropped 2 bases and J dropped 2 bases, with 16 bases sitting between them. Sequencing input: naive CD4+ T cells from PBMCs. Noted subset: CD45RA+ positively selected. The source is a young man in good health. Some clones in this sample may be carry-over from other donors' samples. The genes are TRBV7-9 and TRBJ2-4; perhaps TRBD2 as D (5 bases). The CDR3 spells CASSLLSQFGTKNIQYF. CDR3 nucleotides: TGTGCCAGCAGCTTATTGTCCCAATTCGGGACCAAAAACATTCAGTACTTC. The variable domain in full, completed from reference TRBV7-9 and TRBJ2-4, reads DTGVSQNPRHKITKRGQNVTFRCDPISEHNRLYWYRQTLGQGPEFLTYFQNEAQLEKSRLLSDRFSAERPKGSFSTLEIQRTEQGDSAMYLCASSLLSQFGTKNIQYFGAGTRLSVL.